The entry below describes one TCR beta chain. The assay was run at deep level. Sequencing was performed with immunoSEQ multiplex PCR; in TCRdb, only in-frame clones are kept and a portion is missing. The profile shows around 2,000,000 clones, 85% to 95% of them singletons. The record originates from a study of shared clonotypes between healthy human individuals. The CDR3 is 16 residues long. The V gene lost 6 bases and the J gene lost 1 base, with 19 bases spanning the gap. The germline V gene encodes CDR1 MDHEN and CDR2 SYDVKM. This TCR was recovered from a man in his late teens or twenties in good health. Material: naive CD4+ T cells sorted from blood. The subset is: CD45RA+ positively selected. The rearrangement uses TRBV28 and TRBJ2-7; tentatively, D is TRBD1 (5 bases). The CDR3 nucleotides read TGTGCCAGCAGCTCACCAGGACATAGGCTATCCTACGAGCAGTACTTC. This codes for CASSSPGHRLSYEQYF.